This T cell receptor beta chain originates from a study of shared clonotypes between healthy human individuals. About the study: For every donor, three CD4 naive, three CD4 memory, two CD8 naive and one CD8 memory plates were used. Study conclusions and caveats: Even with large depth, rarefaction showed that sorted-subset sequencing was incomplete.

This clone was observed a single time. No antigen is known for it. This table comes from immunoSEQ multiplex PCR, and its TCRdb copy is limited to in-frame clones, with some not included. The table records 2,500,000 or so clones, around 93% of them present only once. CDR1 and CDR2 (germline): DFQATT, SNEGSKA (reference sequence). Trimming cost V 5 bases and J 2 bases, with 5 bases left between them. The CDR3 contains 11 residues. The chain couples TRBV20-1 to TRBJ2-3; D gene uncertain. Source material: naive CD4+ T cells from PBMCs. Stated subset: CD45RA+ positively selected. This clonotype was sampled from a man aged 18 to 30 in good health. Some clones in this sample may be carry-over from other donors' samples. The CDR3 loop reads CSAPHTDTQYF. The CDR3 region has the DNA TGCAGTGCTCCCCACACAGATACGCAGTATTTT.